The entry below gives a single T cell receptor beta chain sequence along with its context. The entry originates in a study of T cells in localized non-small cell lung cancer. Germline V gene lookup returns CDR1 SGHRS and CDR2 YFSETQ. CDR3 length equals 13 residues. Trimming removed 0 bases at V and 9 bases at J, with 10 bases between. Assay used: immunoSEQ multiplex PCR; TCRdb lists only in-frame clones, some missing. This table has about 20,000 clones, roughly 90% appearing once. V gene TRBV5-1 combines with J gene TRBJ2-1; D call uncertain. This sequence was found in a man aged 35-75 years with stage I lung adenocarcinoma. This material consisted of peripheral blood, taken before any cancer treatment. CDR3 DNA sequence: TGCGCCAGCAGCTTGGGTGTGGTGGGTGAGCAGTTCTTC. Its translation is CASSLGVVGEQFF.